The table lists the clone carrying this T cell receptor beta chain with a few counts. The data stem from a study of T-cell reconstitution after alpha-beta-depleted transplantation in children. Researchers prepared the TCRbeta library using unique molecular identifiers, the study reports. TCRdb reprocessed the PCR reads with MiXCR, giving one entry per CDR3 protein. The data show some 500,000 distinct CDR3 sequences, 32% seen once. Germline CDR1 and CDR2: ENHRY and SYGVKD. J was trimmed by 9 bases and V by 1 base; bases with no gene match: 9. CDR3 size: 16 residues. Here the sequenced sample was PBMCs from the stem cell graft donor, taken from the stem cell graft. This clonotype originated in a human donor who donated a stem cell graft to a child with aplastic anemia. The J gene is TRBJ2-1, the V gene TRBV10-3, with 10 positions matching TRBD2. CDR3 residues: CAISEWGAGGSAEQFF. In DNA form, the CDR3 reads TGTGCCATCAGTGAGTGGGGAGCGGGAGGGTCCGCTGAGCAGTTCTTC.